The present T cell receptor beta chain was sequenced within a study of blood T cells in healthy people across ages. Next came a second PCR, run for 7 to 11 cycles, which used a sample-barcoded 5' primer along with a J-beta primer mix. Via MiXCR, TCRdb re-called the 5' RACE reads, giving one row per CDR3 protein. The table shows over 550,000 distinct CDR3 sequences, with less than 35% occurring only once. CDR3 length equals 12 residues. V was cut by 8 bases and J by 2 bases, with 8 bases left in between. V is TRBV12-3 or TRBV12-4 and J is TRBJ2-3; D is undetermined. The source is a woman older than 75 in good health. Sequencing used blood. The CDR3 protein is CASWVTTDTQYF. The CDR3 region has the DNA TGTGCCAGCTGGGTGACCACAGATACGCAGTATTTT.